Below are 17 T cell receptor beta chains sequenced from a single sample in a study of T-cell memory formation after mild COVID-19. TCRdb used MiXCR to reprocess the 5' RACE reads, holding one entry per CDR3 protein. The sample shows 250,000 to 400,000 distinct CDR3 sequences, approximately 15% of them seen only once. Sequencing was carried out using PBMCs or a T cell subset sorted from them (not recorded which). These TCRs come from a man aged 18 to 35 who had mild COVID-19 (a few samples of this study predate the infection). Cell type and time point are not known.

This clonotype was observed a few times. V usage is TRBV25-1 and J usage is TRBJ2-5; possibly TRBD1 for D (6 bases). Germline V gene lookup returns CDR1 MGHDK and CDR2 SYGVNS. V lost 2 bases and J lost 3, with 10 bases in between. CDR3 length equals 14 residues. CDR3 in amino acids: CASSEPYREETQYF. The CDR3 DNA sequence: TGTGCCAGCAGTGAACCTTACAGGGAAGAGACCCAGTACTTC.

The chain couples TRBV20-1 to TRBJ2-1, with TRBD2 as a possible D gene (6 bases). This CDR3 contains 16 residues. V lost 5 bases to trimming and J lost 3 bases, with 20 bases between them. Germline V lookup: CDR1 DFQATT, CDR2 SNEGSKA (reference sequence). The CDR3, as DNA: TGCAGTGCTCCCATGGGGCGGGGAGGCATCTACAATGAGCAGTTCTTC. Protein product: CSAPMGRGGIYNEQFF.

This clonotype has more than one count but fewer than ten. CDR3 sequence (DNA): TGTGCCAGCAGCCCCGAGTTTGAAGAGACCCAGTACTTC. It encodes CASSPEFEETQYF. J is TRBJ2-5 and V is TRBV12-3 or TRBV12-4; D unclear. The V and J ends lost 6 bases and 3 bases respectively, with 11 bases between them. The length of the CDR3 is 13 residues.

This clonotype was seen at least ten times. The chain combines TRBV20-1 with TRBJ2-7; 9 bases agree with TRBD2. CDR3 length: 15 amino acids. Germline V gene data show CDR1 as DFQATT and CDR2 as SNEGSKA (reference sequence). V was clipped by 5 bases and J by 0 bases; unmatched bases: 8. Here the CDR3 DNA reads TGCAGTGCTTATCCGGGACTAGCAAGCTCCTACGAGCAGTACTTC. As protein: CSAYPGLASSYEQYF.

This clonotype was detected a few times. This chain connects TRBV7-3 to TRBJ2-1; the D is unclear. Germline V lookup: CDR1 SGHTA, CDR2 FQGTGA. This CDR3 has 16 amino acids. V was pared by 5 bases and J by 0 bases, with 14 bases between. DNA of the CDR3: TGTGCCAGCAGCCACCTCGGACCGAGCTCCTACAATGAGCAGTTCTTC. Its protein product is CASSHLGPSSYNEQFF. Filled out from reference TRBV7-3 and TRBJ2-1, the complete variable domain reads GAGVSQTPSNKVTEKGKYVELRCDPISGHTALYWYRQSLGQGPEFLIYFQGTGAADDSGLPNDRFFAVRPEGSVSTLKIQRTERGDSAVYLCASSHLGPSSYNEQFFGPGTRLTVL.

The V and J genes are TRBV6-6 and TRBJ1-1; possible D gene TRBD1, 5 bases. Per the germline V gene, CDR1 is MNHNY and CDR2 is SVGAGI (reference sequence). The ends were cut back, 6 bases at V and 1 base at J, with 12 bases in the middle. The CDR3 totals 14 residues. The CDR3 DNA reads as TGTGCCAGCAGACATGGGGCGGGGAACACTGAAGCTTTCTTT. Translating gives CASRHGAGNTEAFF.

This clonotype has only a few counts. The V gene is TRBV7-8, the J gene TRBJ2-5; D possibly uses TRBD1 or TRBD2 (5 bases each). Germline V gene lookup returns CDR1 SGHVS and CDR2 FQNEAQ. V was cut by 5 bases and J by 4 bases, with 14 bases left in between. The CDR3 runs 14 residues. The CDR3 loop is CASSIGTGRETQYF. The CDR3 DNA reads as TGTGCCAGCAGCATAGGGACGGGGCGAGAGACCCAGTACTTC.

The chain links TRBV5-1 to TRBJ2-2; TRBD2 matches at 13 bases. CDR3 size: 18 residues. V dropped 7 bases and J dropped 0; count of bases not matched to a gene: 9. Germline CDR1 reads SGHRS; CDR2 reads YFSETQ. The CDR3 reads CASDWGLAGTPNTGELFF. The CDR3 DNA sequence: TGCGCCAGCGACTGGGGACTAGCGGGGACGCCGAACACCGGGGAGCTGTTTTTT.

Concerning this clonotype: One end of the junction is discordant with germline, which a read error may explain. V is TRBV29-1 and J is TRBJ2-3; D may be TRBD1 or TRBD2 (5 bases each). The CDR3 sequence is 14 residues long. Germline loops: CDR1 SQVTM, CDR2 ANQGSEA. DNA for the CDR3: TGCAGCGGTATGAGGGGAATTGGCGCAGATACGAAGTATTTT. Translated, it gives CSGMRGIGADTKYF.

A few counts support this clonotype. The CDR3 bases are TGTGCCAGCAGTTACTCAGGGAGGGGGCTTGGTGGCTACACCTTC. This translates into CASSYSGRGLGGYTF. The chain has TRBV6-5 and TRBJ1-2; 7 bases agree with TRBD1. This CDR3 contains 15 residues. Germline CDR1 and CDR2: MNHEY and SVGAGI. The V gene end was trimmed by 0 bases and the J gene end by 7 bases; junction bases not matched to a gene: 8.

CDR3 sequence: CASSLARGHSQKLFF. The CDR3 DNA follows: TGTGCCAGCAGCTTAGCCCGGGGACATTCACAAAAACTGTTTTTT. This sequence joins TRBV7-2 and TRBJ1-4; D is perhaps TRBD1 (6 bases). Between the trimmed V and J ends, which lost 0 bases and 9 bases, there was a span of 14 bases. The CDR3 runs 15 residues. CDR1 is SGHTA, CDR2 FQGNSA, per germline.

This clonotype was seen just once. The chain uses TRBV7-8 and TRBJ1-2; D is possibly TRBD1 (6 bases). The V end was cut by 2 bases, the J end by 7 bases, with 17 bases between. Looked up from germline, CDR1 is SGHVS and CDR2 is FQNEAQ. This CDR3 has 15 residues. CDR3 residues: CASSLRQAGRAGYTF. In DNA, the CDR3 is TGTGCCAGCAGCTTACGACAGGCAGGGAGGGCTGGCTACACCTTC.

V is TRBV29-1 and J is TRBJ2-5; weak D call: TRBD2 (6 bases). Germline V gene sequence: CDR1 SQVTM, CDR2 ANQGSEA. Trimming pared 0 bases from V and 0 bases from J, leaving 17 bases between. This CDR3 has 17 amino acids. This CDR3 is CSVEEGVAGGYQETQYF. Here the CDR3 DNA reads TGCAGCGTTGAAGAGGGGGTTGCCGGGGGATACCAAGAGACCCAGTACTTC.

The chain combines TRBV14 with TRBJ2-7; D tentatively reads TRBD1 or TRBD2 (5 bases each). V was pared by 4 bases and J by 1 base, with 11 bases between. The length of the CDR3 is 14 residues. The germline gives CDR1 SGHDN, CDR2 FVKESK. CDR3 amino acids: CASSRGIGSYEQYF. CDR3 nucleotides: TGTGCCAGCAGCCGGGGGATCGGATCCTACGAGCAGTACTTC.

The CDR3 coding sequence is TGTGCCAGCAGCCTTTCAGCGGAAGAGACCCAGTACTTC. Translation gives CASSLSAEETQYF. The J gene is TRBJ2-5, the V gene TRBV28; D perhaps matches TRBD2 (5 bases). Germline values: CDR1 MDHEN, CDR2 SYDVKM. Trimming stripped 6 bases from V and 3 bases from J, with 11 bases between. CDR3 length equals 13 residues.

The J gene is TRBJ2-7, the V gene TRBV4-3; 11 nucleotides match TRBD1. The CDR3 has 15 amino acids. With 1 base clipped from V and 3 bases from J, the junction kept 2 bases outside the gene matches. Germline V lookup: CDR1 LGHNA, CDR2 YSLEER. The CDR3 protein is CASSQGDRGIYEQYV. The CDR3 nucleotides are TGCGCCAGCAGCCAAGGGGACAGGGGGATCTACGAGCAGTACGTC.

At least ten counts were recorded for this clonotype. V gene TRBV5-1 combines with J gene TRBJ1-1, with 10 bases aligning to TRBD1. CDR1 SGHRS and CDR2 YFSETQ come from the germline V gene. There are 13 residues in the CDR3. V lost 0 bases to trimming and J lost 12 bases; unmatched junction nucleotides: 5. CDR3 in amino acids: CASSLAGTGETFF. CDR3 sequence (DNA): TGCGCCAGCAGCTTGGCCGGGACAGGGGAAACTTTCTTT.